One sample yielded the 7 T cell receptor beta chains listed below, sequenced in a study of identical twins. TCRdb re-called the 5' RACE reads through MiXCR, storing one row per CDR3 protein. The table records 460,000 or so distinct CDR3 sequences, 12% to 15% of them present only once. These data were likewise used in another study, on yellow fever vaccine responses in identical twins.

Sequenced input: CD4+ T cells sorted from blood. The source of these receptors is a woman younger than 35 in good health.

The chain links TRBV7-2 to TRBJ1-1; maybe TRBD1 (6 bases). The germline V gene encodes CDR1 SGHTA and CDR2 FQGNSA. V gave up 1 base and J gave up 1 base, with 10 bases separating them. The CDR3 extends over 15 amino acids. This chain's CDR3 is CASSLVLGQNTEAFF. The DNA of the CDR3 is TGTGCCAGCAGCTTAGTCCTGGGACAGAACACTGAAGCTTTCTTT.

In its sample, this clonotype was seen a few times. The chain has TRBV12-3 or TRBV12-4 and TRBJ2-1; D possibly corresponds to TRBD1 (5 bases). With 2 bases removed from V and 0 bases from J, the gap between germline ends came to 14 bases. The length of the CDR3 is 17 residues. CDR3 region: CASSLLRTSVSYNEQFF. The CDR3 DNA reads TGTGCCAGCAGTTTACTGCGGACATCAGTCTCCTACAATGAGCAGTTCTTC.

The chain carries TRBV6-4 and TRBJ2-3; 10 bases line up with TRBD2. The CDR3 consists of 15 residues. J lost 1 base, V lost 5 bases, and 3 bases had no gene match. Germline CDR1 reads MRHNA; CDR2 reads SNTAGT. The CDR3 spells CASSYTSGGTDTQYF. CDR3 DNA sequence: TGTGCCAGCAGTTATACTAGCGGGGGCACAGATACGCAGTATTTT.

In its sample, this clonotype was seen a few times. The V call is TRBV4-1, the J call TRBJ2-5; 9 nucleotides match TRBD1. With 2 bases clipped from V and 1 base from J, the junction kept 8 bases outside the gene matches. The CDR3 has 17 residues. The V gene's germline CDR1 is MGHRA and CDR2 YSYEKL. In DNA form, the CDR3 reads TGCGCCAGCAGCCAACACCTTTGGACAGGGGTCCAAGAGACCCAGTACTTC. Translation gives CASSQHLWTGVQETQYF.

Regarding this clonotype: A much larger clone differs by one base, so this may be a read error. This chain connects TRBV14 to TRBJ2-3; D remains unclear. The germline CDR1 and CDR2 sequences are SGHDN and FVKESK. The V and J ends lost 2 bases and 2 bases respectively, with 5 bases between them. CDR3 size: 13 residues. The CDR3 nucleotides read TGTGCCAGCAGCCAAAGGAACACAGATACGCAGTATTTT. Translating gives CASSQRNTDTQYF.

This clonotype was observed a few times. The V call is TRBV4-3, the J call TRBJ2-7; a possible D gene is TRBD1 (7 bases). CDR1 is LGHNA, CDR2 YSLEER, per germline. V gave up 0 bases and J gave up 6 bases, with 15 bases separating them. This CDR3 has 15 amino acids. The CDR3 loop is CASSQEGAGGFEQYF. CDR3 nucleotide sequence: TGCGCCAGCAGCCAAGAAGGGGCAGGGGGGTTCGAGCAGTACTTC.

The CDR3 nucleotides read TGCAGTGCTAGCGGAAATACCGGGACAGATACGCAGTATTTT. This codes for CSASGNTGTDTQYF. This rearrangement joins TRBV20-1 to TRBJ2-3; D not resolved. The V end lost 3 bases, the J end lost 3 bases, and 13 bases lay between the germline ends. The CDR3 contains 14 residues. The germline V gene has CDR1 DFQATT and CDR2 SNEGSKA (reference sequence).